Each of the 12 T cell receptor beta chains below was sequenced from the same sample in a study of T cell responses to AZD1222 COVID-19 vaccine (dated by TCRdb to the early 2020s). The sample's time point label, decoded: about 28 days (+/-7) after the second vaccine dose. The library was built by means of the immunoSEQ multiplex PCR assay. In TCRdb, the immuneACCESS table is reduced to in-frame sequences with V and J assigned. These tables do not hold every clone; where another copy was compared, an unresolved V gene accounts for under half, and the others remain unexplained. The sample table shows 130,000 to 150,000 clones, and about 90% are seen once. The ten top clones hold approximately 3.6% of the sample. The sample consisted of peripheral blood, taken 28 days after the second AZD1222 dose. These receptors originate from an adult who received the AZD1222 COVID-19 vaccine.

The chain couples TRBV19 to TRBJ1-3, with 7 bases identical to TRBD1. V was pared by 6 bases and J by 1 base, with 12 bases of the junction left unmatched. This CDR3 spans 17 amino acids. CDR1 and CDR2 from the germline V gene are LNHDA and SQIVND (reference sequence). CDR3 nucleotide sequence: TGTGCCAGTAGCCCTCCGCCGGGACAGAGGTCTGGAAACACCATATATTTT. It encodes CASSPPPGQRSGNTIYF.

V is TRBV16 and J is TRBJ1-2; unclear D gene. This CDR3 has 13 amino acids. Germline V CDR1 and CDR2: KGHSY, FQNENV. The ends were cut back, 0 bases at V and 6 bases at J, with 8 bases in the middle. The DNA of the CDR3 is TGTGCCAGCAGCCAATCGGCGTGGGATGGCTACACCTTC. Its protein product is CASSQSAWDGYTF.

The CDR3 DNA sequence: TGCGCCAGCAGCCAAGCCCAGAGTTACAATGAGCAGTTCTTC. Residues: CASSQAQSYNEQFF. The chain recombines TRBV4-1 with TRBJ2-1; no clear D. CDR1 is MGHRA and CDR2 is YSYEKL in the germline V gene. CDR3 length: 14 amino acids. Trimming left V 1 base short and J 4 bases short, with 8 bases between.

The genes are TRBV2 and TRBJ1-4; the match to TRBD1 covers 7 bases. J lost 0 bases, V lost 5 bases, and 3 bases had no gene match. This CDR3 comprises 15 residues. Germline values: CDR1 SNHLY, CDR2 FYNNEI. The DNA for the CDR3 is TGTGCCAGCAGTTACAGGGGTCCAACTAATGAAAAACTGTTTTTT. Its translation: CASSYRGPTNEKLFF. The full variable domain, in which reference TRBV2 and TRBJ1-4 provide the parts outside the CDR3, is EPEVTQTPSHQVTQMGQEVILRCVPISNHLYFYWYRQILGQKVEFLVSFYNNEISEKSEIFDDQFSVERPDGSNFTLKIRSTKLEDSAMYFCASSYRGPTNEKLFFGSGTQLSVL.

The count of this clone is one. The J gene is TRBJ2-2, the V gene TRBV11-2; tentative D call: TRBD1 (5 bases). Per germline, CDR1 SGHAT and CDR2 FQNNGV. The CDR3 has 15 amino acids. Trimming cost V 5 bases and J 4 bases, with 14 bases left between them. The CDR3 bases are TGTGCCAGCAGCGACAGTCTTGGCCCCACCGGGGAGCTGTTTTTT. This sequence encodes CASSDSLGPTGELFF.

The chain uses TRBV9 and TRBJ2-3, with 10 bases lining up with TRBD2. With 0 bases clipped from V and 3 bases from J, the junction kept 7 bases outside the gene matches. CDR1 is SGDLS, CDR2 YYNGEE, per germline. The CDR3 has 17 residues. CDR3 protein: CASSVEGAGGPTDTQYF. CDR3 sequence (DNA): TGTGCCAGCAGCGTAGAGGGAGCGGGAGGGCCAACAGATACGCAGTATTTT.

The CDR3 nucleotides are TGTGCCAGCAGCACCCACAGGGGGAGACGGAACACTGAAGCTTTCTTT. This translates into CASSTHRGRRNTEAFF. The rearrangement uses TRBV11-2 and TRBJ1-1, with TRBD1 matching 8 bases. Germline assignment: CDR1 SGHAT and CDR2 FQNNGV. V shed 5 bases and J 1 base; nucleotides not matched to a gene: 9. There are 16 residues in the CDR3.

The count of this clone is one. The V call is TRBV28, the J call TRBJ2-7; TRBD1 matches 11 bases. V trimming: 6 bases; J trimming: 2 bases; junction bases outside the gene matches: 6. Germline values: CDR1 MDHEN, CDR2 SYDVKM. This CDR3 has 15 residues. The CDR3 sequence: CASSNGQGAPYEQYF. CDR3 coding DNA: TGTGCCAGCAGCAACGGACAGGGGGCCCCCTACGAGCAGTACTTC.

This chain links TRBV13 with TRBJ2-1; D is possibly TRBD1 or TRBD2 (6 bases each). The CDR3 loop spans 13 amino acids. Trimming took off 5 bases at V and 2 bases at J, with 7 bases between the two ends. Germline V gene sequence: CDR1 PRHDT, CDR2 FYEKMQ (reference sequence). The DNA for the CDR3 is TGTGCCAGCAGCCGGGGGCCCTACAATGAGCAGTTCTTC. Translation: CASSRGPYNEQFF.

As to this clone: One end of the junction fails to match germline, which may point to a read error. J is TRBJ2-1 and V is TRBV6-5, with D possibly TRBD2 on 5 matching bases. The CDR3 contains 11 residues. The germline CDR1 and CDR2 sequences are MNHEY and SVGAGI. Written as DNA, the CDR3 is TGTGCCGGCAGTCTAGGAGGTGAGCAGTTCTTC. This translates into CAGSLGGEQFF.

The chain carries TRBV7-2 and TRBJ1-2, with unresolved D. The CDR3 runs to 12 residues. Looked up from germline, CDR1 is SGHTA and CDR2 is FQGNSA. Trimming took 2 bases from V and 8 from J, leaving 9 bases between them. The CDR3 bases are TGTGCCAGCAGCTTATATATTCTGGGCTACACCTTC. Its protein is CASSLYILGYTF.

The chain carries TRBV5-1 and TRBJ1-1; D unresolved. Trimming stripped 5 bases from V and 5 bases from J, with 10 bases between. The CDR3 sequence is 12 residues long. Germline V gene lookup returns CDR1 SGHRS and CDR2 YFSETQ. The CDR3 reads CASSQAGTEAFF. CDR3 in DNA: TGCGCCAGCAGTCAAGCGGGGACTGAAGCTTTCTTT.